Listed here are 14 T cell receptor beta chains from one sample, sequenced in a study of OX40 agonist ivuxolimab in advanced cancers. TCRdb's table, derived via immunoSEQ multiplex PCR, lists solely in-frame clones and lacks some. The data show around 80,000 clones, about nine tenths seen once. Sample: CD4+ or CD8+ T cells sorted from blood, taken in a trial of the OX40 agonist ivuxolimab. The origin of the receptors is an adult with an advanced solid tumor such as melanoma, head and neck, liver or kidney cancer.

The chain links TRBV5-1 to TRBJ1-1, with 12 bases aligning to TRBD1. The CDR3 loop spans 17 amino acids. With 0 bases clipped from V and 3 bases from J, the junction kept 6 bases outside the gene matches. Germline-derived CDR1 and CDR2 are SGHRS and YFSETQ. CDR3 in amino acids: CASSLEGQGARDTEAFF. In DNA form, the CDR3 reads TGCGCCAGCAGCTTGGAGGGACAGGGGGCAAGGGACACTGAAGCTTTCTTT.

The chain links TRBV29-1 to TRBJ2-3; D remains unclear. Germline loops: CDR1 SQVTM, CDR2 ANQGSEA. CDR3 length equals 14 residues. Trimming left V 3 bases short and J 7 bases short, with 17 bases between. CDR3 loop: CSVDFGPPRNTQYF. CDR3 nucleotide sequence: TGCAGCGTTGATTTCGGGCCCCCCAGGAATACGCAGTATTTT.

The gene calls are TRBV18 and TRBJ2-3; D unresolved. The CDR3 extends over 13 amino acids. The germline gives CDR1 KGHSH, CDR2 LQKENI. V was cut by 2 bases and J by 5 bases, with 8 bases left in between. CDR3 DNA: TGTGCCAGCTCACCAAGGTCACGAGATACGCAGTATTTT. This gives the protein CASSPRSRDTQYF. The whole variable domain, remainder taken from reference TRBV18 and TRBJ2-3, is NAGVMQNPRHLVRRRGQEARLRCSPMKGHSHVYWYRQLPEEGLKFMVYLQKENIIDESGMPKERFSAEFPKEGPSILRIQQVVRGDSAAYFCASSPRSRDTQYFGPGTRLTVL.

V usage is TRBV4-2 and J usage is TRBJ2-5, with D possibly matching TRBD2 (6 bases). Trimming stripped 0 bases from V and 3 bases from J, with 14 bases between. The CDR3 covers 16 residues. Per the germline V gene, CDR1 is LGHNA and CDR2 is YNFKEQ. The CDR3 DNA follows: TGTGCCAGCAGCCAAGAAGGTGCGGGGAGTGAAGAGACCCAGTACTTC. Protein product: CASSQEGAGSEETQYF.

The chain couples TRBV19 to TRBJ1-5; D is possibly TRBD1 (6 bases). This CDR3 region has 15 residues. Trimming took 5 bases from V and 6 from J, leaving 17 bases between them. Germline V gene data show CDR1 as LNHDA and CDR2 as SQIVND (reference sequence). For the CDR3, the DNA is TGTGCCAGTAGTTTCACCCCAGGGGAGTCTCAGCCCCAGCATTTT. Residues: CASSFTPGESQPQHF.

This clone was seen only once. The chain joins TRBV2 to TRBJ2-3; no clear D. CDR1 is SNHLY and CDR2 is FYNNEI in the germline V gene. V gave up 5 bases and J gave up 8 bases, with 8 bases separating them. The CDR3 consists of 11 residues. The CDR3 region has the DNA TGTGCCAGCAGTTTAATTGGTACGCAGTATTTT. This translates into CASSLIGTQYF.

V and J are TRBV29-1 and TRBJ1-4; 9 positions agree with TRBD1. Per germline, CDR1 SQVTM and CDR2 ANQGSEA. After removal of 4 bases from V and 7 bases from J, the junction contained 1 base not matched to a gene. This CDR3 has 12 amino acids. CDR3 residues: CSVGQGGEKLFF. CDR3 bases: TGCAGCGTTGGACAGGGGGGTGAAAAACTGTTTTTT.

DNA for the CDR3: TGTGCCAGCAGCTTAGGTGCGGGGGGGCCATATACGCAGTATTTT. Amino acid sequence: CASSLGAGGPYTQYF. The chain joins TRBV7-3 to TRBJ2-3, with 9 bases that match TRBD2. Germline V gives CDR1 SGHTA, CDR2 FQGTGA. The J segment lost 7 bases and the V segment lost 2 bases, leaving 7 bases of the junction unmatched. The CDR3 runs to 15 residues.

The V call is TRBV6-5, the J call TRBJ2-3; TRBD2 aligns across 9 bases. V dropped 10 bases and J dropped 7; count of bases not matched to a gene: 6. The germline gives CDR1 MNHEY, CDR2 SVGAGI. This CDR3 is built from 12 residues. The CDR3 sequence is CATAGGPNTQYF. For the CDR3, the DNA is TGTGCCACCGCGGGGGGGCCGAATACGCAGTATTTT.

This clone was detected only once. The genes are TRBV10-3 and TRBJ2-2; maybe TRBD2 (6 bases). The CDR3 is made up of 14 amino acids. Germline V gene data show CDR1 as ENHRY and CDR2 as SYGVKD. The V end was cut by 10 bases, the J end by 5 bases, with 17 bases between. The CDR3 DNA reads TGTGCCACCCTTCGGGGTAGCGGTACCGGGGAGCTGTTTTTT. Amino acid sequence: CATLRGSGTGELFF.

CDR3 sequence (DNA): TGTGCCAGCAGCCCTGGACTTATGGGGCGCACTGAAGCTTTCTTT. Amino acid sequence: CASSPGLMGRTEAFF. This chain joins TRBV14 and TRBJ1-1; D perhaps matches TRBD1 (5 bases). The V gene's germline CDR1 is SGHDN and CDR2 FVKESK. The CDR3 is 15 residues long. The ends were cut back, 4 bases at V and 4 bases at J, with 16 bases in the middle.

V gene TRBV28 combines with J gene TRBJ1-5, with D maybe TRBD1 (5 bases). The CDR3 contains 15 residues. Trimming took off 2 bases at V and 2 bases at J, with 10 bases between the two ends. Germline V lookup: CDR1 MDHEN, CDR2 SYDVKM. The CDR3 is CASSLGGAGNQPQHF. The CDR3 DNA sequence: TGTGCCAGCAGTTTAGGGGGAGCGGGCAATCAGCCCCAGCATTTT. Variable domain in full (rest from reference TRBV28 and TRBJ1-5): DVKVTQSSRYLVKRTGEKVFLECVQDMDHENMFWYRQDPGLGLRLIYFSYDVKMKEKGDIPEGYSVSREKKERFSLILESASTNQTSMYLCASSLGGAGNQPQHFGDGTRLSIL.

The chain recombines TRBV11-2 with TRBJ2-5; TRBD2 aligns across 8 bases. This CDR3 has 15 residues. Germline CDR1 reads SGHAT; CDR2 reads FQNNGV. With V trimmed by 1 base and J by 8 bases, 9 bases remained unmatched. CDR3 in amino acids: CASSLGLAGSGTQYF. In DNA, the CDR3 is TGTGCCAGCAGCTTAGGCCTAGCGGGTTCAGGTACCCAGTACTTC. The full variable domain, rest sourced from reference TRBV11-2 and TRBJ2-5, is EAGVAQSPRYKIIEKRQSVAFWCNPISGHATLYWYQQILGQGPKLLIQFQNNGVVDDSQLPKDRFSAERLKGVDSTLKIQPAKLEDSAVYLCASSLGLAGSGTQYFGPGTRLLVL.

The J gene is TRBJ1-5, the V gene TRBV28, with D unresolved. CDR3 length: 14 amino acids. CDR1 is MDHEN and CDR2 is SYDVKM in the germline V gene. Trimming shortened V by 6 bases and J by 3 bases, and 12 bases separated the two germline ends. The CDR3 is CASSSPPTNQPQHF. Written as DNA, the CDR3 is TGTGCCAGCAGCTCACCACCCACCAATCAGCCCCAGCATTTT. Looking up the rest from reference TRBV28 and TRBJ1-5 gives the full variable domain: DVKVTQSSRYLVKRTGEKVFLECVQDMDHENMFWYRQDPGLGLRLIYFSYDVKMKEKGDIPEGYSVSREKKERFSLILESASTNQTSMYLCASSSPPTNQPQHFGDGTRLSIL.